This TCR beta chain was found in a study of regulatory T cells in long-lasting Graves disease (dated by TCRdb to the early 2020s). Background on the whole study: In the newly diagnosed Graves' disease group, patients had been taking antithyroid drugs for less than 3 months. This study used TCR sequencing and RNA sequencing of peripheral blood to compare persistent Graves' disease patients against newly diagnosed Graves' disease patients. A total of 33 samples underwent TCR sequencing, from roughly 13 patients with persistent Graves' disease and approximately 20 patients with newly diagnosed Graves' disease. The study was conducted in China and was registered as a clinical trial.

From the cysteine through the phenylalanine, the CDR3 covers 13 amino acids. Just CDR3 DNA is preserved here, 39 bases in frame from base 1. Via the germline V gene, CDR1 is SGHTA and CDR2 FQGNSA. V is shortened by 3 bases, J by 3 bases, and the region joining them spans 9 bases. Overall study results and their limits: The authors noted that the small sample size was a limitation that may lower accuracy. Sequencing and analysis were limited to the TCR beta chain. Only peripheral blood was studied, because thyroid tissue, the primary lesion, was inaccessible. Persistent disease showed preferential use of TRBV28, TRBJ1-2 and TRBJ2-5, whereas newly diagnosed disease favored TRBV20-1 and TRBJ2-1. Persistent patients shared more public clonotypes among themselves (around 3,000) than newly diagnosed patients did (more than 850). Compared with newly diagnosed patients, persistent Graves' disease patients had lower TCR Shannon entropy and fewer highly expanded clones, which suggests clonal expansion.

This clonotype was counted between two and nine times. What this receptor recognizes is not known. No clone much larger than this one lies a single base away; base qualities are absent. The method behind the library was multiplex PCR. The run used an Illumina HiSeq 4000. CDR3 regions were amplified by Arm-PCR with iRepertoire HTBI primers to construct TCR beta libraries. Before sequencing, the PCR products underwent gel purification. The study's processing was this. Gene usage analysis of CDR3 amino acid clonotypes relied on the 62 TRBV and 15 or so TRBJ segments identified across samples. COPE and FqMerger were used to merge filtered high-quality paired reads into contigs. Contigs were aligned with BLAST to IMGT TRBV, TRBD and TRBJ reference genes, and CDR3 was defined per IMGT. Clonotypes above 0.1% frequency were classified as highly expanded clones. Shannon entropy served as the measure of repertoire diversity, while the Gini coefficient captured V-J evenness. A clonotype found in more than one individual was treated as public. TCRdb's own reprocessing of the public reads used fastp at Q25 and MiXCR and kept productive beta chains. Every entry covers one CDR3 protein and lists the most common genes and DNA from its rows. The V and J calls shown here were made by TCRdb, not taken from the authors' results. Present in this sample are about 370,000 distinct CDR3 sequences, 15% to 18% of which were seen just once. Approximately 21% of the sample rests with the top ten.

Per the publication, the time point label means: newly diagnosed GD, antithyroid drugs for less than 3 months. RNA was extracted from PBMCs in TRIzol for both TCR sequencing and RNA sequencing. The diagnosis of Graves' disease was made according to American Thyroid Association guidelines. Patients were recruited from an endocrinology department in Xi'an, China. Each patient gave approximately 8.8 milliliters of peripheral blood, collected in an EDTA anticoagulant tube. Ficoll Paque Plus density gradient separation was used to isolate PBMCs, and no further T cell sorting was performed. RNA quality was checked with an Agilent 2100 Bioanalyzer and agarose gel, and concentration with a NanoDrop 2000.

The sample here was peripheral blood mononuclear cells (PBMCs), taken at new diagnosis, from a patient treated with antithyroid drugs. Rearrangement joined TRBV7-2 to TRBJ2-7, with no reliable assignment of the D segment. This clonotype was obtained from a female donor with Graves disease. The CDR3 reads as follows: CASSLTEHYEQYF. The base sequence is TGTGCCAGCAGCTTGACGGAACACTACGAGCAGTACTTC.